This paragraph covers one T cell receptor beta chain sequence. No antigen is known for it. Primers: 60 Vbeta forward and 13 Jbeta reverse. Profiled with immunoSEQ multiplex PCR; TCRdb holds only in-frame clones, not every one. The sample shows roughly 140,000 clones, 78% of them seen only once. This sample is part of a study of cytomegalovirus exposure and HLA in healthy donors. Background on the study: As released early, the data held about 85 million unique TCRs from HLA-typed donors. Overall study results and limits: In an earlier analysis, productive rearrangement rates for most beta V segments clustered near 87% or 30%. Several of the most significant clusters appeared linked to common viral pathogens, based on a later analysis.

Germline V gene data show CDR1 as SGHDN and CDR2 as FVKESK. The junction had 3 bases not matched to a gene; V was cut back by 4 bases and J by 4 bases. The CDR3 covers 13 residues. The J gene is TRBJ2-5, the V gene TRBV14; TRBD1 aligns across 7 bases. The sequence was obtained from a female donor in good health and CMV-seronegative. Sample: PBMCs. This CDR3 reads CASSPGQIETQYF. CDR3 coding DNA: TGTGCCAGCAGCCCGGGACAGATAGAGACCCAGTACTTC.